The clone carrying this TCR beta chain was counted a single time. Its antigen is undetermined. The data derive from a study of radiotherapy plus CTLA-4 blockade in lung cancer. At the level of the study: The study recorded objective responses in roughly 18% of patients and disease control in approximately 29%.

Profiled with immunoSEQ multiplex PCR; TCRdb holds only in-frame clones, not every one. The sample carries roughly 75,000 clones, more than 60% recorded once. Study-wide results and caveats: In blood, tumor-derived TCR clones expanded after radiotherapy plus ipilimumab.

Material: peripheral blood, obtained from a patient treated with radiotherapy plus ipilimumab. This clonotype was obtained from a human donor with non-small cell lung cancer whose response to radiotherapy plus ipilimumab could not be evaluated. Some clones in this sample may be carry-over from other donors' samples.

The CDR3 DNA follows: TGTGCCATCAGTCCCGGGGGGGACAGGGAGTACGAGCAGTACTTC. It specifies CAISPGGDREYEQYF. V and J are TRBV10-3 and TRBJ2-7; D possibly corresponds to TRBD1 (9 bases). Deletions cut 5 bases from V and 4 bases from J, with 18 bases between. Germline V gene data show CDR1 as ENHRY and CDR2 as SYGVKD. CDR3 length: 15 residues.